Below, 21 T cell receptor beta chains from the same sample are listed, as sequenced in a study of cytomegalovirus exposure and HLA in healthy donors. 60 Vbeta and 13 Jbeta primers were used in PCR. Using immunoSEQ multiplex PCR, the repertoire was profiled, and TCRdb retains in-frame clones only, with some absent. The sample contains roughly 130,000 clones, 80% of which appear only once. The sample was PBMCs. The receptors shown here come from a male donor in good health and CMV-seronegative.

The chain employs TRBV9 and TRBJ2-4; 7 bases fit TRBD2. Germline CDR1 and CDR2: SGDLS and YYNGEE. V shed 0 bases and J 8 bases; nucleotides not matched to a gene: 2. This CDR3 has 13 amino acids. Here the CDR3 reads CASSVGGSDIQYF. The CDR3, as DNA: TGTGCCAGCAGCGTAGGCGGGAGTGACATTCAGTACTTC.

The chain recombines TRBV5-4 with TRBJ1-2; 7 bases match TRBD1. Losses at the gene ends were 0 bases for V and 7 bases for J; bases not matched to a gene: 3. The germline V gene has CDR1 SGHNT and CDR2 YYREEE (reference sequence). There are 13 residues in the CDR3. The CDR3: CASSLEGGLGYTF. In DNA form, the CDR3 reads TGTGCCAGCAGCTTGGAAGGGGGCCTTGGCTACACCTTC. Together with reference TRBV5-4 and TRBJ1-2, the CDR3 gives the full variable domain: ETGVTQSPTHLIKTRGQQVTLRCSSQSGHNTVSWYQQALGQGPQFIFQYYREEENGRGNFPPRFSGLQFPNYSSELNVNALELDDSALYLCASSLEGGLGYTFGSGTRLTVV.

This sequence joins TRBV10-3 and TRBJ1-5; perhaps TRBD1 as D (5 bases). Between the trimmed V and J ends, which lost 3 bases and 5 bases, there was a span of 17 bases. Germline assignment: CDR1 ENHRY and CDR2 SYGVKD. CDR3 length: 16 residues. The CDR3 loop reads CAISDSRARADQPQHF. The CDR3 DNA follows: TGTGCCATCAGTGATAGTCGGGCCAGGGCGGATCAGCCCCAGCATTTT.

The chain uses TRBV28 and TRBJ1-4, with 7 bases aligning to TRBD1. This CDR3 region has 12 residues. J was trimmed by 14 bases and V by 5 bases; bases with no gene match: 8. Germline CDR1 and CDR2: MDHEN and SYDVKM. For the CDR3, the DNA is TGTGCCAGCAGTGGCCCCGGGACAGACCTGTTTTTT. Translated: CASSGPGTDLFF.

The V gene is TRBV4-3, the J gene TRBJ1-6, with D uncertain. CDR1 and CDR2 from the germline V gene are LGHNA and YSLEER. The CDR3 is made up of 16 amino acids. Trimming pared 1 base from V and 6 bases from J, leaving 13 bases between. The CDR3 sequence is CASSQGYNAGNSPLHF. The DNA for the CDR3 is TGCGCCAGCAGCCAAGGGTATAATGCGGGTAATTCACCCCTCCACTTT.

In this sample, this clone turned up once. The chain is built from TRBV5-1 and TRBJ1-2; 7 bases map to TRBD1. The V gene end was trimmed by 4 bases and the J gene end by 9 bases; junction bases not matched to a gene: 9. CDR3 length: 13 amino acids. Germline V CDR1 and CDR2: SGHRS, YFSETQ. As DNA, the CDR3 is TGCGCCAGCAGCGAGGAGGGGGCGCGAAGCTACACCTTC. It is translated as CASSEEGARSYTF. The full variable domain, its missing parts supplied by reference TRBV5-1 and TRBJ1-2, is KAGVTQTPRYLIKTRGQQVTLSCSPISGHRSVSWYQQTPGQGLQFLFEYFSETQRNKGNFPGRFSGRQFSNSRSEMNVSTLELGDSALYLCASSEEGARSYTFGSGTRLTVV.

The chain joins TRBV28 to TRBJ1-5; 8 bases match TRBD1. The germline CDR1 and CDR2 sequences are MDHEN and SYDVKM. V shed 4 bases and J 7 bases; nucleotides not matched to a gene: 9. The CDR3 length is 15 residues. Written as DNA, the CDR3 is TGTGCCAGCAGTTCCCAGACAGGGGACCTACAGCCCCAGCATTTT. As protein: CASSSQTGDLQPQHF.

The rearrangement uses TRBV27 and TRBJ1-2; 9 bases match TRBD1. The length of the CDR3 is 15 residues. V was pared by 5 bases and J by 6 bases, with 10 bases of the junction left unmatched. Germline V CDR1 and CDR2: MNHEY, SMNVEV (reference sequence). CDR3 sequence: CASSPTGTGMHGYTF. CDR3 nucleotides: TGTGCCAGCAGTCCTACCGGGACAGGGATGCATGGCTACACCTTC.

In its sample, this clone was seen once. This chain connects TRBV7-2 to TRBJ2-7, with TRBD2 identical over 8 bases. The CDR3 is 15 residues long. CDR1 is SGHTA and CDR2 is FQGNSA in the germline V gene. V lost 3 bases to trimming and J lost 5 bases; unmatched junction nucleotides: 9. CDR3 nucleotide sequence: TGTGCCAGCAGCTTCAGGGGAGCGGGAGTGAACGAGCAGTACTTC. It is translated as CASSFRGAGVNEQYF.

The rearrangement links TRBV5-1 to TRBJ2-3; 8 bases are shared with TRBD1. The germline V gene has CDR1 SGHRS and CDR2 YFSETQ. After removal of 5 bases from V and 4 bases from J, the junction contained 6 bases not matched to a gene. The CDR3 is 14 residues long. This CDR3 is CASRSQGAADTQYF. CDR3 coding DNA: TGCGCCAGCAGGTCTCAGGGGGCCGCAGATACGCAGTATTTT.

For the CDR3, the DNA is TGTGCCAGCAGCTTGACAGGGGTTAGGACAGATACGCAGTATTTT. Its protein product is CASSLTGVRTDTQYF. The chain links TRBV11-2 to TRBJ2-3; 8 nucleotides line up with TRBD1. Per germline, CDR1 SGHAT and CDR2 FQNNGV. CDR3 length: 15 residues. Unmatched junction bases numbered 5, after V lost 3 bases and J lost 3 bases.

The V and J genes are TRBV6-5 and TRBJ2-1; TRBD1 aligns across 7 bases. In germline, CDR1 is MNHEY, CDR2 SVGAGI. Germline trimming cut 4 bases from V and 3 bases from J; bases unmatched to any gene: 6. This CDR3 comprises 15 residues. In nucleotides, the CDR3 is TGTGCCAGCAGTTGGGCGGACAGGAACTACAATGAGCAGTTCTTC. Residues: CASSWADRNYNEQFF.

The chain couples TRBV19 to TRBJ1-1, with D unresolved. Germline CDR1 reads LNHDA; CDR2 reads SQIVND (reference sequence). The CDR3 spans 14 residues. Trimming stripped 3 bases from V and 1 base from J, with 9 bases between. The CDR3 is CASSINGENTEAFF. The CDR3 DNA reads as TGTGCCAGTAGTATTAATGGAGAGAACACTGAAGCTTTCTTT. Using reference TRBV19 and TRBJ1-1 for the parts outside the CDR3, the full variable domain is DGGITQSPKYLFRKEGQNVTLSCEQNLNHDAMYWYRQDPGQGLRLIYYSQIVNDFQKGDIAEGYSVSREKKESFPLTVTSAQKNPTAFYLCASSINGENTEAFFGQGTRLTVV.

This clone was picked up one time. The rearrangement uses TRBV10-1 and TRBJ2-3; tentatively, D is TRBD2 (6 bases). Between the trimmed V and J ends, which lost 3 bases and 2 bases, there was a span of 15 bases. This CDR3 region has 16 residues. Germline lookup yields CDR1 WNHNN and CDR2 SYGVQD (reference sequence). This chain's CDR3 is CASSEGGSGYTDTQYF. The CDR3 region has the DNA TGCGCCAGCAGTGAAGGCGGTAGCGGCTACACAGATACGCAGTATTTT.

The chain is built from TRBV20-1 and TRBJ2-5; weak D call: TRBD2 (6 bases). This CDR3 spans 11 amino acids. Germline CDR1 and CDR2: DFQATT and SNEGSKA (reference sequence). Trimming shortened V by 7 bases and J by 3 bases, and 9 bases separated the two germline ends. The CDR3 bases are TGCAGTGTCCCGGGAGAAGAGACCCAGTACTTC. Translation gives CSVPGEETQYF.

The chain links TRBV6-5 to TRBJ2-2, with D possibly being TRBD2 (6 bases). Trimming took off 10 bases at V and 8 bases at J, with 17 bases between the two ends. CDR1 is MNHEY and CDR2 is SVGAGI in the germline V gene. The CDR3 is 13 residues long. Here the CDR3 reads CATYGTSQGELFF. The DNA of the CDR3 is TGTGCCACCTACGGGACTTCTCAGGGGGAGCTGTTTTTT.

The chain employs TRBV6-5 and TRBJ2-7; D unresolved. Trimming took 8 bases from V and 2 from J, leaving 13 bases between them. Germline values: CDR1 MNHEY, CDR2 SVGAGI. This CDR3 has 13 residues. CDR3 DNA sequence: TGTGCCAGCGTCGGGTCTCCAGCCTACGAGCAGTACTTC. As protein: CASVGSPAYEQYF.

This chain links TRBV10-2 with TRBJ1-1; 7 positions match TRBD1. The V segment lost 8 bases and the J segment 1 base; nucleotides outside the gene matches: 7. Germline V lookup: CDR1 WSHSY, CDR2 SAAADI. The CDR3 is 14 amino acids. The CDR3 reads CASRLGTANTEAFF. The CDR3 coding sequence is TGCGCCAGCCGATTGGGGACAGCGAACACTGAAGCTTTCTTT.

This sequence joins TRBV11-2 and TRBJ2-1, with D tentatively TRBD2 (6 bases). CDR1 and CDR2 from the germline V gene are SGHAT and FQNNGV. V was cut by 2 bases and J by 4 bases, with 15 bases left in between. The CDR3 runs 16 residues. CDR3 protein: CASSLLGRGNYNEQFF. Here the CDR3 DNA reads TGTGCCAGCAGCTTATTGGGTCGGGGGAATTACAATGAGCAGTTCTTC.

This clone was detected a few times. J is TRBJ2-7 and V is TRBV13; 9 bases agree with TRBD2. The CDR3 loop spans 17 amino acids. CDR1 is PRHDT and CDR2 is FYEKMQ in the germline V gene (reference sequence). J gave up 7 bases and V 0 bases, and 13 bases lay outside the gene matches. CDR3: CASSLGGLAAPGGEQYF. In nucleotides, the CDR3 is TGTGCCAGCAGCTTAGGGGGACTAGCAGCCCCCGGTGGGGAGCAGTACTTC.

CDR3 residues: CASRQGANSPLHF. DNA of the CDR3: TGTGCCAGCAGACAGGGGGCTAATTCACCCCTCCACTTT. The chain combines TRBV6-5 with TRBJ1-6; 9 bases line up with TRBD1. The CDR3 has 13 amino acids. The V segment lost 6 bases and the J segment 6 bases; nucleotides outside the gene matches: 0. CDR1 and CDR2 from the germline V gene are MNHEY and SVGAGI.